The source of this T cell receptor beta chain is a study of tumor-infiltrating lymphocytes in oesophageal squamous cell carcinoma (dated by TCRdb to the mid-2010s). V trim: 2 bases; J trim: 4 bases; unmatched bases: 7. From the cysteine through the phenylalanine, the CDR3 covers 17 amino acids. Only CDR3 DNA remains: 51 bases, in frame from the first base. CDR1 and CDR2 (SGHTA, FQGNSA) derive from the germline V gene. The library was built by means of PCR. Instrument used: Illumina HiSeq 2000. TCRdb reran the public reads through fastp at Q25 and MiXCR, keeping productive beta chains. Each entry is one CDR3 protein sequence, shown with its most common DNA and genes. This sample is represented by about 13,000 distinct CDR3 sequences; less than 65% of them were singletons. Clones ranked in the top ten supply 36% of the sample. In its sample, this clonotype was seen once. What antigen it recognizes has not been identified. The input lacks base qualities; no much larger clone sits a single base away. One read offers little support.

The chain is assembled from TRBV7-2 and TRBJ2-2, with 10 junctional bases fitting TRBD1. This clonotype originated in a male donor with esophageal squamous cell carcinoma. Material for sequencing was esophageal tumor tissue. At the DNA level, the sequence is TGTGCCAGCAGCTTAATGTATGGACAGGGGGGCACCGGGGAGCTGTTTTTT. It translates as CASSLMYGQGGTGELFF.